The 19 T cell receptor beta chains given below trace back to one sample, sequenced in a study of T-cell memory formation after mild COVID-19. TCRdb analysed the 5' RACE reads with MiXCR anew, one entry per CDR3 protein. The sample carries about 200,000 distinct CDR3 sequences, roughly 10% recorded once. Sequenced input: PBMCs or a T cell subset sorted from them (not recorded which). Receptor source: a man younger than 35 who had mild COVID-19 (a few samples of this study predate the infection). Cell type and time point are not known.

This clonotype was seen repeatedly, ten times or more. V usage is TRBV6-1 and J usage is TRBJ1-4, with TRBD1 identical over 7 bases. Germline CDR1 and CDR2: MNHNS and SASEGT. The V and J ends lost 5 bases and 10 bases, in that order; junction bases with no gene match: 10. CDR3 length: 14 residues. The CDR3 sequence: CASSPDRETGKLFF. The DNA of the CDR3 is TGTGCCAGCAGTCCCGACAGGGAAACCGGAAAACTGTTTTTT.

This clonotype was picked up a small number of times. The chain links TRBV7-9 to TRBJ2-2, with unresolved D. V was shortened by 6 bases and J by 7 bases, with 12 bases between the two germline ends. The CDR3 length is 13 residues. Germline V gene lookup returns CDR1 SEHNR and CDR2 FQNEAQ (reference sequence). In DNA, the CDR3 is TGTGCCAGCAGAAGTTTGACGGTCGGGGAGCTGTTTTTT. This gives the protein CASRSLTVGELFF.

This clonotype was observed a handful of times. The chain is built from TRBV2 and TRBJ2-4; maybe TRBD2 (6 bases). The V gene lost 6 bases and the J gene lost 1 base, with 16 bases spanning the gap. Germline CDR1 SNHLY, CDR2 FYNNEI. The CDR3 is 16 residues long. CDR3 sequence reads: CASSPAGHLAKNIQYF. The CDR3 region has the DNA TGTGCCAGCAGCCCCGCGGGGCATCTCGCCAAAAACATTCAGTACTTC.

This clonotype was picked up a small number of times. This chain connects TRBV27 to TRBJ1-5, with 10 bases lining up with TRBD1. Germline CDR1 and CDR2: MNHEY and SMNVEV (reference sequence). V trimming: 5 bases; J trimming: 3 bases; junction bases outside the gene matches: 7. This CDR3 region has 16 residues. CDR3: CASSLIGTGANQPQHF. CDR3 nucleotides: TGTGCCAGCAGTCTGATCGGGACAGGGGCCAATCAGCCCCAGCATTTT.

CDR3 sequence: CASRPGQAHHEQYF. Written as DNA, the CDR3 is TGTGCCAGCAGGCCGGGACAAGCTCACCACGAGCAGTACTTC. The rearrangement joins TRBV2 to TRBJ2-7, with a weak D call TRBD1 (6 bases). Deletions cut 6 bases from V and 5 bases from J, with 17 bases between. The CDR3 contains 14 residues. Germline CDR1 reads SNHLY; CDR2 reads FYNNEI.

This clonotype turned up a few times. V gene TRBV2 combines with J gene TRBJ1-5, with D uncertain. Germline assignment: CDR1 SNHLY and CDR2 FYNNEI. V lost 6 bases and J 0 bases, leaving 9 bases between the germline ends. The CDR3 loop spans 14 amino acids. CDR3 protein: CASSQENSNQPQHF. Here the CDR3 DNA reads TGTGCCAGCAGCCAGGAAAATAGCAATCAGCCCCAGCATTTT. The variable domain in full, with the rest retrieved from reference TRBV2 and TRBJ1-5, is EPEVTQTPSHQVTQMGQEVILRCVPISNHLYFYWYRQILGQKVEFLVSFYNNEISEKSEIFDDQFSVERPDGSNFTLKIRSTKLEDSAMYFCASSQENSNQPQHFGDGTRLSIL.

This clonotype was found a few times. This rearrangement joins TRBV4-3 to TRBJ1-6, with 7 nucleotides matching TRBD1. Per germline, CDR1 LGHNA and CDR2 YSLEER. V lost 3 bases, J lost 9 bases, and 8 bases stayed unmatched. The CDR3 runs to 15 residues. The CDR3 here is CASSQARGSGSPLHF. The CDR3, as DNA: TGCGCCAGCAGCCAGGCCAGGGGGTCGGGTTCACCCCTCCACTTT.

This clonotype was found a few times. The rearrangement joins TRBV5-6 to TRBJ2-7; 7 bases line up with TRBD1. The J segment lost 3 bases and the V segment lost 1 base, leaving 4 bases of the junction unmatched. The CDR3 loop spans 14 amino acids. CDR1 is SGHDT and CDR2 is YYEEEE in the germline V gene. The CDR3 nucleotides are TGTGCCAGCAGCTTGTGGGGACAGATCTACGAGCAGTACTTC. It specifies CASSLWGQIYEQYF. Supplemented by reference TRBV5-6 and TRBJ2-7, the full variable domain reads DAGVTQSPTHLIKTRGQQVTLRCSPKSGHDTVSWYQQALGQGPQFIFQYYEEEERQRGNFPDRFSGHQFPNYSSELNVNALLLGDSALYLCASSLWGQIYEQYFGPGTRLTVT.

A few counts support this clonotype. V is TRBV7-2 and J is TRBJ2-2; D remains ambiguous. The CDR3 has 12 amino acids. Germline values: CDR1 SGHTA, CDR2 FQGNSA. Trimming took off 5 bases at V and 7 bases at J, with 8 bases between the two ends. The CDR3 region has the DNA TGTGCCAGCAGCCTACAAAACGGGGAGCTGTTTTTT. This encodes CASSLQNGELFF.

The rearrangement links TRBV18 to TRBJ2-5, with TRBD2 matching over 10 bases. The CDR3 loop spans 16 amino acids. V dropped 0 bases and J dropped 3; count of bases not matched to a gene: 4. Germline V lookup: CDR1 KGHSH, CDR2 LQKENI. Written as DNA, the CDR3 is TGTGCCAGCTCACCACCGCCTAGCGGGGGTGAAGAGACCCAGTACTTC. Its protein product is CASSPPPSGGEETQYF.

This clonotype came up many times. V and J are TRBV7-2 and TRBJ2-7; no clear D. Trimming cost V 1 base and J 6 bases, with 10 bases left between them. This CDR3 contains 13 residues. CDR1 is SGHTA and CDR2 is FQGNSA in the germline V gene. The DNA of the CDR3 is TGTGCCAGCAGCTTAGTGGTAGGCCTCGAGCAGTACTTC. Amino acid sequence: CASSLVVGLEQYF.

V and J are TRBV6-1 and TRBJ1-1; 12 bases are a match to TRBD1. V gave up 0 bases and J gave up 2 bases; unmatched junction bases: 4. CDR3 size: 17 residues. CDR1 and CDR2 from the germline V gene are MNHNS and SASEGT. In nucleotides, the CDR3 is TGTGCCAGCAGTGAAGCGCTGGGACAGGGGGCCAACACTGAAGCTTTCTTT. It encodes CASSEALGQGANTEAFF.

Here the CDR3 reads CATSDLVETQYF. The DNA for the CDR3 is TGTGCCACCAGTGATTTGGTAGAGACCCAGTACTTC. This chain links TRBV24-1 with TRBJ2-5; D gene ambiguous. Germline values: CDR1 KGHDR, CDR2 SFDVKD. V was cut by 0 bases and J by 4 bases, with 2 bases left in between. This CDR3 contains 12 residues.

This clonotype appeared a few times. The chain employs TRBV19 and TRBJ2-2, with D unresolved. The CDR3 totals 14 residues. Trimming pared 4 bases from V and 3 bases from J, leaving 9 bases between. Per the germline V gene, CDR1 is LNHDA and CDR2 is SQIVND (reference sequence). The CDR3 protein is CASSTAFYTGELFF. The CDR3 coding sequence is TGTGCCAGTAGTACAGCATTCTACACCGGGGAGCTGTTTTTT.

Only a few counts were recorded for this clonotype. V gene TRBV7-6 combines with J gene TRBJ1-1, with D hard to call. There are 13 residues in the CDR3. The germline V gene encodes CDR1 SGHVS and CDR2 FNYEAQ. V gave up 5 bases and J gave up 6 bases, with 13 bases separating them. The CDR3 DNA follows: TGTGCCAGCAGCCTTCTTAGCAGCTCTGAAGCTTTCTTT. Translating it yields CASSLLSSSEAFF.

The table lists this clonotype with many counts. The V and J genes are TRBV18 and TRBJ2-7; 11 bases match TRBD2. The trim removed 6 bases at V and 2 bases at J, leaving 3 bases unmatched. The CDR3 has 14 amino acids. Per germline, CDR1 KGHSH and CDR2 LQKENI. CDR3: CASSPGLAAYEQYF. The CDR3 DNA sequence: TGTGCCAGCTCGCCGGGACTAGCGGCCTACGAGCAGTACTTC.

This clonotype was seen only a few times. The chain is built from TRBV11-2 and TRBJ2-5, with a tentative D call TRBD1 (7 bases). CDR3 size: 15 residues. V was clipped by 9 bases and J by 3 bases, with 20 bases between them. CDR1 SGHAT and CDR2 FQNNGV come from the germline V gene. The CDR3 here is CASTPQGGAKETQYF. The CDR3 DNA reads TGTGCCAGTACCCCCCAGGGGGGCGCAAAAGAGACCCAGTACTTC.

This clonotype was counted between two and nine times. The genes are TRBV7-2 and TRBJ1-4; D unresolved. Looked up from germline, CDR1 is SGHTA and CDR2 is FQGNSA. This CDR3 contains 15 residues. Trimming shortened V by 1 base and J by 7 bases, and 13 bases separated the two germline ends. CDR3 residues: CASSLGGHGIEKLFF. CDR3 coding DNA: TGTGCCAGCAGCTTAGGCGGGCACGGGATTGAAAAACTGTTTTTT.

J is TRBJ2-3 and V is TRBV9, with 12 bases identical to TRBD2. Trimming took 1 base from V and 1 from J; bases not matched to a gene: 7. The CDR3 runs 18 residues. Looked up from germline, CDR1 is SGDLS and CDR2 is YYNGEE. CDR3 region: CASSVRTSGGRRTDTQYF. Written as DNA, the CDR3 is TGTGCCAGCAGCGTAAGAACTAGCGGGGGGAGGCGCACAGATACGCAGTATTTT.